This entry describes one T cell receptor (beta chain). This clonotype was counted many times. What antigen it recognizes has not been identified. It has no much larger one-base neighbor in the sample; base qualities were not kept. Deletion took 6 bases off V and 2 bases off J, with a span of 4 bases between the germline ends. From the cysteine through the phenylalanine, the CDR3 covers 11 amino acids. The read is trimmed to its CDR3 DNA, 33 bases read in frame from base 1. CDR1 and CDR2, per the germline V gene, are MDHEN and SYDVKM. The library was produced with PCR. The sequencer was an Illumina HiSeq 2500. Molecular barcoding was employed in the preparation of TCR libraries, with unique molecular identifiers being used to normalize TCRbeta repertoire quantification. TCRdb cleaned the public reads at Q25 with fastp, built clones with MiXCR and kept in-frame beta chains. Rows are combined by CDR3 protein, so each entry shows the most common genes and DNA. For this sample there are around 140,000 distinct CDR3 sequences; roughly 8.8% appear just once. Roughly 20% of the sample is in the top ten clones.

This entry belongs to a study of T-cell reconstitution after alpha-beta-depleted transplantation in children (dated by TCRdb to the mid-2010s). Regarding the complete study: The study quantitatively tracked T-cell immune reconstitution after TCRalphabeta/CD19-depleted allogeneic hematopoietic cell transplantation in children using TCR repertoire profiling.

Reading the label with the study, this specimen's treatment or condition is: allogeneic hematopoietic cell transplantation with graft depleted of TCRalphabeta T cells and CD19 B cells. Transplant recipients were children who received TCRalphabeta/CD19-depleted allogeneic hematopoietic cell grafts. The paper's findings and limits, for the study overall: Hyperexpanded clone frequencies declined over subsequent months; after one year, T-cell counts and TCRbeta diversity were mostly attributed to newly produced T cells. In some patients, high TCRbeta diversity at day 60 was attributed to recipient T cells and intrathymic progenitors that had survived conditioning. The apparently early alphabetaT-cell count recovery about two months after transplant was reportedly dependent on only several hundred rapidly expanded clones derived from non-depleted graft cells.

Recombination linked TRBV28 to TRBJ1-2, with no confidently assigned D gene. This receptor was obtained from a female patient aged 2 to 10 who had a stem cell transplant for congenital amegakaryocytic thrombocytopenia, so the T cells may come from the graft donor. This sample comprised PBMCs, mostly from graft donor cells, obtained 180 days after TCRalphabeta/CD19-depleted stem cell transplant. CDR3 region: CASSPNYGYTF. Read as DNA, the sequence is TGTGCCAGCAGCCCAAACTATGGCTACACCTTC.